This entry lists 30 T cell receptor beta chains sequenced from one sample in a study of blood T cells in healthy people across ages. Primers used in a second PCR of roughly 6 to 12 cycles were a sample-barcoded 5' primer and a J-beta primer mix. TCRdb redid the calling of the 5' RACE reads with MiXCR, one entry per CDR3 protein. This table has some 1,800,000 distinct CDR3 sequences, about 39% appearing once. Sample: blood. All receptors come from a human donor in good health.

This clonotype has only one observation. The rearrangement links TRBV12-3 or TRBV12-4 to TRBJ1-2, with 8 bases aligning to TRBD1. V dropped 6 bases and J dropped 10; count of bases not matched to a gene: 4. This CDR3 has 11 amino acids. CDR3 in DNA: TGTGCCAGCAGCCCGGGACAGGACTACACCTTC. This sequence encodes CASSPGQDYTF.

V gene TRBV3-1 combines with J gene TRBJ2-3; 10 bases align to TRBD2. Germline loops: CDR1 LGHDT, CDR2 YNNKEL (reference sequence). This CDR3 is 16 amino acids long. V dropped 0 bases and J dropped 7; count of bases not matched to a gene: 7. In DNA form, the CDR3 reads TGTGCCAGCAGCCAAGATCGGCTAGCGGGGGCGTATACGCAGTATTTT. This translates into CASSQDRLAGAYTQYF.

The count of this clonotype is one. The V gene is TRBV7-9, the J gene TRBJ2-5, with a possible D match to TRBD1 (6 bases). V shed 3 bases and J shed 0 bases, with 17 bases lying between them. The CDR3 contains 17 residues. The germline CDR1 and CDR2 sequences are SEHNR and FQNEAQ (reference sequence). The DNA of the CDR3 is TGTGCCAGCAGCTTTTCTGAATGGCAGGGGTACCAAGAGACCCAGTACTTC. The encoded protein is CASSFSEWQGYQETQYF.

At least ten counts were recorded for this clonotype. The rearrangement links TRBV11-2 to TRBJ1-2; D ambiguous. V was trimmed by 1 base and J by 8 bases, leaving 11 bases between them. CDR3 length equals 13 residues. Germline CDR1 reads SGHAT; CDR2 reads FQNNGV. The CDR3 region has the DNA TGTGCCAGCAGCTTAGGGGTCCGTGACGGCTACACCTTC. Its translation is CASSLGVRDGYTF.

This chain uses TRBV18 with TRBJ1-2; D not resolved. The CDR3 has 15 amino acids. CDR1 is KGHSH, CDR2 LQKENI, per germline. Trimming removed 1 base at V and 5 bases at J, with 14 bases between. The CDR3 here is CASSPRSDVEYGYTF. The CDR3 DNA reads TGTGCCAGCTCACCACGGAGCGACGTCGAGTATGGCTACACCTTC.

The CDR3: CASSQSTSGGAYEQYF. In nucleotides, the CDR3 is TGCGCCAGCAGCCAGTCTACTAGCGGGGGGGCGTACGAGCAGTACTTC. The genes are TRBV5-1 and TRBJ2-5; 13 nucleotides agree with TRBD2. Near its end, the DNA agrees better with TRBJ2-7, so the J call may be wrong. CDR1 SGHRS and CDR2 YFSETQ come from the germline V gene. The CDR3 runs 16 residues.

The chain recombines TRBV24-1 with TRBJ1-2; 7 bases are a match to TRBD1. There are 13 residues in the CDR3. Germline loops: CDR1 KGHDR, CDR2 SFDVKD. V shed 3 bases and J 9 bases; nucleotides not matched to a gene: 6. The CDR3 sequence: CATSDDNRGSYTF. For the CDR3, the DNA is TGTGCCACCAGTGATGATAACAGGGGCAGCTACACCTTC.

The chain carries TRBV5-1 and TRBJ2-7; D gene ambiguous. In germline, CDR1 is SGHRS, CDR2 YFSETQ. The V gene lost 3 bases and the J gene lost 3 bases, with 10 bases spanning the gap. This CDR3 spans 13 amino acids. The CDR3 coding sequence is TGCGCCAGCAGCTCAAACACGGGCTACGAGCAGTACTTC. It codes for CASSSNTGYEQYF.

This chain links TRBV5-5 with TRBJ1-6; D not certain. The CDR3 covers 16 residues. CDR1 is SGHKS and CDR2 is YYEKEE in the germline V gene (reference sequence). Trimming shortened V by 2 bases and J by 6 bases, and 15 bases separated the two germline ends. CDR3 loop: CASSLAGRGRNSPLHF. The CDR3 DNA reads as TGTGCCAGCAGCTTAGCCGGACGAGGTCGTAATTCACCCCTCCACTTT. The full variable domain, in which reference TRBV5-5 and TRBJ1-6 provide the parts outside the CDR3, is DAGVTQSPTHLIKTRGQQVTLRCSPISGHKSVSWYQQVLGQGPQFIFQYYEKEERGRGNFPDRFSARQFPNYSSELNVNALLLGDSALYLCASSLAGRGRNSPLHFGNGTRLTVT.

The rearrangement links TRBV12-3 or TRBV12-4 to TRBJ2-7; D gene ambiguous. The CDR3 loop spans 15 amino acids. V lost 1 base and J lost 0, with 10 bases in between. The DNA for the CDR3 is TGTGCCAGCAGTTTAGTGGGCAGTCTCTCCTACGAGCAGTACTTC. This gives the protein CASSLVGSLSYEQYF.

This sequence joins TRBV29-1 and TRBJ2-7; 10 bases are shared with TRBD2. CDR3 length equals 13 residues. CDR1 and CDR2 from the germline V gene are SQVTM and ANQGSEA. The J segment lost 2 bases and the V segment lost 6 bases, leaving 4 bases of the junction unmatched. The CDR3 DNA reads TGCAGCGTAGCGGGGGGGTCCACCTACGAGCAGTACTTC. The encoded protein is CSVAGGSTYEQYF.

The chain recombines TRBV20-1 with TRBJ2-1; TRBD1 matches 7 bases. The V segment lost 2 bases and the J segment 4 bases; nucleotides outside the gene matches: 2. CDR1 is DFQATT and CDR2 is SNEGSKA in the germline V gene (reference sequence). The CDR3 sequence is 13 residues long. This chain's CDR3 is CSARPTGYNEQFF. Here the CDR3 DNA reads TGCAGTGCTAGACCGACAGGGTACAATGAGCAGTTCTTC.

Details on this clonotype: This may come from a read error, since a much larger clone is one base off. For the CDR3, the DNA is TGCAGTGCTCTTCTAGTGGGAGAGACCCAGTACTTC. This sequence encodes CSALLVGETQYF. V is TRBV20-1 and J is TRBJ2-5; no definite D call. In germline, CDR1 is DFQATT, CDR2 SNEGSKA (reference sequence). V dropped 5 bases and J dropped 4 bases, with 11 bases sitting between them. The CDR3 has 12 amino acids.

This chain connects TRBV7-2 to TRBJ2-7; possibly TRBD1 or TRBD2 for D (5 bases each). V was cut by 1 base and J by 0 bases, with 10 bases left in between. Germline V gives CDR1 SGHTA, CDR2 FQGNSA. The CDR3 is 15 amino acids. CDR3: CASSLDAGTSYEQYF. CDR3 nucleotide sequence: TGTGCCAGCAGCTTAGACGCCGGGACCTCCTACGAGCAGTACTTC. The entire variable domain, with the rest obtained from reference TRBV7-2 and TRBJ2-7, is as follows: GAGVSQSPSNKVTEKGKDVELRCDPISGHTALYWYRQSLGQGLEFLIYFQGNSAPDKSGLPSDRFSAERTGGSVSTLTIQRTQQEDSAVYLCASSLDAGTSYEQYFGPGTRLTVT.

This chain links TRBV6-4 with TRBJ1-2, with a possible D match to TRBD1 (6 bases). From germline, CDR1 is MRHNA and CDR2 SNTAGT. CDR3 length: 14 amino acids. The germline V and J ends were trimmed by 3 bases and 4 bases, with 12 bases remaining between them. CDR3 sequence reads: CASSEGGLGYGYTF. The CDR3, as DNA: TGTGCCAGCAGTGAAGGGGGGCTTGGCTATGGCTACACCTTC.

This clonotype was counted a few times. The chain has TRBV7-2 and TRBJ2-6, with 7 nucleotides matching TRBD1. The CDR3 sequence is 14 residues long. From germline, CDR1 is SGHTA and CDR2 FQGNSA. The junction had 7 bases not matched to a gene; V was cut back by 3 bases and J by 11 bases. The chain's CDR3 is CASSFNRGSDVLTF. CDR3 bases: TGTGCCAGCAGCTTTAACAGGGGATCCGACGTCCTGACTTTC.

This clonotype was seen a few times. The chain is built from TRBV7-2 and TRBJ1-4, with D tentatively TRBD1 (6 bases). CDR1 and CDR2 (germline): SGHTA, FQGNSA. V lost 2 bases and J lost 5, with 12 bases in between. CDR3 length: 15 amino acids. The CDR3 DNA is TGTGCCAGCAGCTTAACGAGGGGGTTCAATGAAAAACTGTTTTTT. This sequence encodes CASSLTRGFNEKLFF.

This CDR3 reads CASSLTGPSYGYTF. CDR3 coding DNA: TGTGCCAGCAGTCTCACCGGGCCCAGTTATGGCTACACCTTC. The rearrangement uses TRBV27 and TRBJ1-2; D remains ambiguous. Per germline, CDR1 MNHEY and CDR2 SMNVEV (reference sequence). The CDR3 runs to 14 residues. Trimming took 5 bases from V and 5 from J, leaving 15 bases between them.

The chain joins TRBV28 to TRBJ2-3, with D perhaps assigned TRBD1 or TRBD2 (5 bases each). CDR3 size: 17 residues. Trimming stripped 6 bases from V and 6 bases from J, with 25 bases between. Germline CDR1 MDHEN, CDR2 SYDVKM. The CDR3 loop reads CASRTLGTNRYLDTQYF. In DNA, the CDR3 is TGTGCCAGCAGAACTTTAGGGACCAATCGCTATTTGGATACGCAGTATTTT.

The gene calls are TRBV6-2 or TRBV6-3 and TRBJ2-1; the match to TRBD1 covers 8 bases. The length of the CDR3 is 18 residues. V lost 2 bases, J lost 0 bases, and 9 bases stayed unmatched. Germline V gene lookup returns CDR1 MNHEY and CDR2 SVGEGT. CDR3 sequence (DNA): TGTGCCAGCAGTTACATGCAGGGGGCACCGACCTCCTACAATGAGCAGTTCTTC. This encodes CASSYMQGAPTSYNEQFF.

The V gene is TRBV27, the J gene TRBJ2-7, with D maybe TRBD1 (6 bases). This CDR3 contains 15 residues. Germline CDR1 is MNHEY and CDR2 is SMNVEV (reference sequence). V shed 8 bases and J shed 6 bases, with 23 bases lying between them. The CDR3 DNA reads TGTGCCAGCCGGACACAGGGATTGATCTTCGTCGAGCAGTACTTC. It codes for CASRTQGLIFVEQYF.

This clonotype has only one observation. V gene TRBV7-7 combines with J gene TRBJ2-1, with 7 bases fitting TRBD2. Germline lookup yields CDR1 SSHAT and CDR2 FNYEAQ (reference sequence). Trimming removed 1 base from V and 7 bases from J; junction bases left unmatched: 7. CDR3 size: 15 residues. The CDR3, as DNA: TGTGCCAGCAGCTTAGGGCGGGGGAATATGAATGAGCAGTTCTTC. Translation: CASSLGRGNMNEQFF.

This clonotype has more than one count but fewer than ten. The V call is TRBV7-2, the J call TRBJ1-4; tentatively, D is TRBD1 (5 bases). The V end lost 1 base, the J end lost 8 bases, and 11 bases lay between the germline ends. Germline CDR1 and CDR2: SGHTA and FQGNSA. The CDR3 extends over 14 amino acids. The CDR3 region is CASSLVTGGEKLFF. CDR3 sequence (DNA): TGTGCCAGCAGCTTAGTGACGGGGGGGGAAAAACTGTTTTTT.

The rearrangement joins TRBV7-8 to TRBJ1-1, with TRBD1 matching over 10 bases. The germline V gene encodes CDR1 SGHVS and CDR2 FQNEAQ. The CDR3 is 17 amino acids. With V trimmed by 4 bases and J by 0 bases, 8 bases remained unmatched. CDR3 sequence reads: CASSSDRGRFVNTEAFF. The CDR3 coding sequence is TGTGCCAGCAGCTCGGACAGGGGGAGGTTTGTGAACACTGAAGCTTTCTTT.

CDR3 coding DNA: TGTGCCAGCAACCCCGGGGGGAGCCAAGGATACAATGAGCAGTTCTTC. Residues: CASNPGGSQGYNEQFF. J is TRBJ2-1 and V is TRBV28, with 7 bases matching TRBD2. The germline V gene has CDR1 MDHEN and CDR2 SYDVKM. J lost 4 bases, V lost 7 bases, and 13 bases had no gene match. There are 16 residues in the CDR3.

This clonotype was detected a few times. This chain uses TRBV7-8 with TRBJ1-5; D not certain. Germline loops: CDR1 SGHVS, CDR2 FQNEAQ. The CDR3 runs 13 residues. V was pared by 6 bases and J by 5 bases, with 11 bases between. CDR3 sequence reads: CASSHLTYQPQHF. CDR3 coding DNA: TGTGCCAGCAGTCACCTCACATATCAGCCCCAGCATTTT.

V and J are TRBV5-5 and TRBJ2-5, with D perhaps matching TRBD1 (5 bases). V lost 2 bases to trimming and J lost 1 base, with 18 bases between them. CDR1 and CDR2 from the germline V gene are SGHKS and YYEKEE (reference sequence). The CDR3 totals 17 residues. The CDR3 protein is CASSFSDTPGLQETQYF. CDR3 nucleotide sequence: TGTGCCAGCAGCTTTTCGGACACTCCAGGTCTCCAAGAGACCCAGTACTTC.

In this sample, this clonotype turned up a few times. This chain uses TRBV7-2 with TRBJ2-1; a weak D match, TRBD1 (5 bases). V was clipped by 1 base and J by 10 bases, with 14 bases between them. Looked up from germline, CDR1 is SGHTA and CDR2 is FQGNSA. CDR3 length: 14 amino acids. CDR3 sequence (DNA): TGTGCCAGCAGCTTAGAACGTCAGGGTCGAGAGCAGTTCTTC. Translating gives CASSLERQGREQFF. Full variable domain (remainder filled in from reference TRBV7-2 and TRBJ2-1): GAGVSQSPSNKVTEKGKDVELRCDPISGHTALYWYRQSLGQGLEFLIYFQGNSAPDKSGLPSDRFSAERTGGSVSTLTIQRTQQEDSAVYLCASSLERQGREQFFGPGTRLTVL.

The V call is TRBV20-1, the J call TRBJ2-7, with D possibly called TRBD1 or TRBD2 (6 bases each). The CDR3 covers 14 residues. Trimming removed 3 bases from V and 6 bases from J, with 18 bases in between. Germline values: CDR1 DFQATT, CDR2 SNEGSKA (reference sequence). DNA for the CDR3: TGCAGTGCTAGTCCCCCTAGGGGGGTATCCGAGCAGTACTTC. Protein: CSASPPRGVSEQYF.

This clonotype has a single count. The CDR3 DNA reads TGTGCCAGCAATTGGGACCCCCGGATGAACACTGAAGCTTTCTTT. Translated, it gives CASNWDPRMNTEAFF. The chain links TRBV6-5 to TRBJ1-1; D is perhaps TRBD1 (5 bases). The germline gives CDR1 MNHEY, CDR2 SVGAGI. Trimming took 7 bases from V and 0 from J, leaving 15 bases between them. The CDR3 is 15 residues long.